A selection of T cell receptor beta chains follows, all from one sample in a study of early T cells in non-severe SARS-CoV-2 infection. A single record per CDR3 protein comes from TCRdb applying MiXCR to the 5' RACE reads. The sample has fewer than 75,000 distinct CDR3 sequences, 20% to 25% seen once. This sample comprised whole blood, obtained at baseline. The receptors were sampled from an adult who was a healthcare worker with PCR-confirmed SARS-CoV-2 infection or an uninfected control (not recorded which). The CDR3 runs from the conserved cysteine through the conserved F or W. A D gene is named only where the DNA matches it firmly. Clone size is shown for a subset of rows, as once, few, many or a class of expanded clone.

cdr3_aa,cdr3_nt,clone_size,d_call,v_call,j_call
CSVDGGPPDEQYF,TGCAGCGTTGACGGGGGGCCTCCGGACGAGCAGTACTTC,NA,NA,TRBV29-1,TRBJ2-7
CSGAWQYF,TGCAGCGGGGCTTGGCAGTATTTT,NA,NA,TRBV29-1,TRBJ2-3
CASSQVRGGPDNEQFF,TGCGCCAGCAGCCAAGTACGGGGGGGCCCAGACAATGAGCAGTTCTTC,NA,TRBD2,TRBV4-1,TRBJ2-1
CASSQAGPRLGQFF,TGTGCCAGTAGTCAGGCAGGGCCGCGTCTGGGGCAGTTCTTC,few,NA,TRBV19,TRBJ2-1
CASSIRGGYEQYF,TGTGCCAGCAGTATAAGGGGCGGGTACGAGCAGTACTTC,NA,NA,TRBV5-4,TRBJ2-7
CASSQSTVNTEAFF,TGCGCCAGCAGCCAAAGTACGGTCAACACTGAAGCTTTCTTT,many,NA,TRBV4-1,TRBJ1-1
CSVGYGTGGSEQFF,TGCAGCGTTGGTTACGGGACAGGGGGCAGTGAGCAGTTCTTC,many,TRBD1,TRBV29-1,TRBJ2-1
CASSLQLNTEAFF,TGCGCCAGCAGTTTACAACTGAACACTGAAGCTTTCTTT,NA,NA,TRBV5-1,TRBJ1-1
CASSDVKFVGESYNEQFF,TGTGCCAGCAGTGACGTTAAGTTTGTGGGGGAGTCCTACAATGAGCAGTTCTTC,many,NA,TRBV6-1,TRBJ2-1
CASSPEAANTEAFF,TGTGCCAGCAGTCCGGAGGCGGCGAACACTGAAGCTTTCTTT,NA,NA,TRBV2,TRBJ1-1
CASSLATGEDGYTF,TGTGCCAGCTCACTTGCGACAGGGGAGGATGGCTACACCTTC,many,TRBD1,TRBV18,TRBJ1-2
CASSQDSDQPQHF,TGTGCCAGCTCACAAGACAGCGATCAGCCCCAGCATTTT,NA,NA,TRBV18,TRBJ1-5
CSARGPTGVTDQPQHF,TGCAGTGCTAGGGGGCCGACAGGGGTCACAGATCAGCCCCAGCATTTT,NA,TRBD1,TRBV20-1,TRBJ1-5
CASSSVLRTYEQYF,TGTGCCAGCAGTTCGGTACTCCGAACCTACGAGCAGTACTTC,many,NA,TRBV6-2/TRBV6-3,TRBJ2-7
CASARRQYQETQYF,TGTGCCAGCGCTAGGCGACAGTACCAAGAGACCCAGTACTTC,NA,NA,TRBV11-1,TRBJ2-5
CASSSPQTGQYF,TGTGCCAGCAGCTCCCCCCAGACCGGGCAGTATTTT,few,NA,TRBV11-2,TRBJ2-3
CASSVELLSYNEQFF,TGTGCCAGCAGCGTAGAACTTCTCTCCTACAATGAGCAGTTCTTC,few,NA,TRBV9,TRBJ2-1
CASSLDSTSTDTQYF,TGTGCCAGCAGCTTAGACAGTACTAGCACAGATACGCAGTATTTT,NA,NA,TRBV7-2,TRBJ2-3
CASITRRHTGELFF,TGTGCCAGCATCACGAGGCGTCACACCGGGGAGCTTTTTTTT,NA,NA,TRBV7-9,TRBJ2-2
CASSDRVLRNEQFF,TGTGCCAGCAGCGACAGGGTGTTGAGGAATGAGCAGTTCTTC,few,TRBD1,TRBV5-5,TRBJ2-1
CASSLERGIATQYF,TGTGCCAGCAGCTTAGAGCGGGGGATTGCTACGCAGTATTTT,few,TRBD2,TRBV7-9,TRBJ2-3
CASSPTSGGSYGELFF,TGTGCCAGCAGTCCGACTAGCGGGGGGAGTTACGGGGAGCTGTTTTTT,NA,TRBD2,TRBV7-6,TRBJ2-2
CAWSAQGGSPLHF,TGTGCCTGGAGTGCGCAGGGAGGCTCACCCCTCCACTTT,many,NA,TRBV30,TRBJ1-6
CASSQGLGSGTDTQYF,TGTGCCAGCAGCCAAGGGTTAGGAAGTGGCACAGATACGCAGTATTTT,few,NA,TRBV3-1,TRBJ2-3
CASSSRVGEQFF,TGTGCCAGCAGCTCACGGGTCGGCGAGCAGTTCTTC,many,NA,TRBV7-2,TRBJ2-1
CASSPARDGGREQYF,TGTGCCAGCAGCCCAGCAAGAGACGGGGGACGCGAGCAGTACTTC,NA,NA,TRBV7-6,TRBJ2-7
CASRPSRDTEAFF,TGTGCCAGCAGACCAAGTAGAGACACTGAAGCTTTCTTT,many,NA,TRBV7-2,TRBJ1-1
CASSPSSAGELFF,TGTGCCAGCAGCCCGAGTTCGGCCGGGGAGCTGTTTTTT,few,NA,TRBV6-5,TRBJ2-2
CASSVSKDSPLHF,TGTGCCAGCAGTGTATCAAAGGATTCACCCCTCCACTTT,many,NA,TRBV2,TRBJ1-6
CASSRRPEDNEQFF,TGTGCCAGCAGCCGCCGCCCCGAGGACAATGAGCAGTTCTTC,few,NA,TRBV9,TRBJ2-1
CASSLEAGPTYEQYF,TGTGCCAGCAGCTTAGAGGCAGGTCCTACCTACGAGCAGTACTTC,NA,NA,TRBV7-2,TRBJ2-7